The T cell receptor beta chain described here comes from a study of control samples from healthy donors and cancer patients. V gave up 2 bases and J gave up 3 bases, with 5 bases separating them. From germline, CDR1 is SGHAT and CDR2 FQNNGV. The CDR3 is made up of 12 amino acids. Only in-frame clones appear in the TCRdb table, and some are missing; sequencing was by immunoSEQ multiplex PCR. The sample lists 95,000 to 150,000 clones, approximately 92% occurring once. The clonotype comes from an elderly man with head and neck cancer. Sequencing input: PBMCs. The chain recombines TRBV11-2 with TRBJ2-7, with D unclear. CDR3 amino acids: CASSLSLYEQYF. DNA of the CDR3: TGTGCCAGCAGCTTATCTCTCTACGAGCAGTACTTC.